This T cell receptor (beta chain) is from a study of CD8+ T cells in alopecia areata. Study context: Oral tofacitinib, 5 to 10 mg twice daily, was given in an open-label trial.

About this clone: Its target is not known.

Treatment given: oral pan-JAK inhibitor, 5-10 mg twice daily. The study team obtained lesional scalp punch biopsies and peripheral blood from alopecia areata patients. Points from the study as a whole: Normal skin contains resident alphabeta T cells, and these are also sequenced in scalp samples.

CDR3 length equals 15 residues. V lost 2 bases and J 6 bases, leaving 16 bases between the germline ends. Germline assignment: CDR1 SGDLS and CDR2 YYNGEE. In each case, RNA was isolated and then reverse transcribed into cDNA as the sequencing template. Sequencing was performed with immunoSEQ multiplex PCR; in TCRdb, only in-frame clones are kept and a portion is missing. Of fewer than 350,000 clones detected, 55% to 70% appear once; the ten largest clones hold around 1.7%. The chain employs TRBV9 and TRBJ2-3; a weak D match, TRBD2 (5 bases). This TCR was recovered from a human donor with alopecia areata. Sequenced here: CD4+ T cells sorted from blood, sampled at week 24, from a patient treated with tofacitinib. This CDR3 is CASSVFGRDQDTQYF. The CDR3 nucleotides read TGTGCCAGCAGCGTTTTCGGACGGGATCAGGATACGCAGTATTTT.